This entry describes one TCR beta chain. Its antigen remains unknown. This sample was taken from a study of T cells in Graves' hyperthyroidism and ophthalmopathy. Trimming at V came to 5 bases and at J to 3 bases, leaving 10 bases not matched to a gene. There are 16 residues in the CDR3. Germline V lookup: CDR1 MNHEY, CDR2 SMNVEV (reference sequence). Exclusions: uncontrolled infection, other autoimmune disease, pregnancy, lactation. Each diagnosis was grounded in clinical symptoms, serum thyroxine and TRAb, thyroid ultrasound, and orbital computed tomography. Each 10 ml fresh peripheral blood draw supplied the PBMCs. The study's findings and limits: Model output signaled ophthalmopathy a median approximately six months ahead of onset.

Amplified TCR beta CDR3 regions came from RNA transcripts. During a first-round RT-PCR of the TCR CDR3, the HTBI primer set was used. TCRdb independently ran MiXCR on the multiplex PCR reads; one entry per CDR3 protein. The data show 650,000 to 850,000 distinct CDR3 sequences, with 18% seen just once and over 15% held by the top ten. This clonotype originated in a woman between 45 and 60 years old with Graves' hyperthyroidism that later progressed to Graves' ophthalmopathy. The V gene is TRBV27, the J gene TRBJ2-1, with 7 bases identical to TRBD1. The sample comprised blood. This CDR3 is CASSPRPSGGYNEQFF. The CDR3 bases are TGTGCCAGCAGTCCTCGACCGTCAGGGGGCTACAATGAGCAGTTCTTC.